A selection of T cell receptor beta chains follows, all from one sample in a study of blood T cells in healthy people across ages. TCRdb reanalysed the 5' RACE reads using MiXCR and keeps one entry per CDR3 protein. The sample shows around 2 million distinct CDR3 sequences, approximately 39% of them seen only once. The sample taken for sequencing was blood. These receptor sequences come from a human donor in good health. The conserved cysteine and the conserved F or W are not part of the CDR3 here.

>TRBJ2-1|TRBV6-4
ASGDDVYNEQF
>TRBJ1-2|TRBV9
ASSAEWADYGYT
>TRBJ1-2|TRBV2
ARQGSGYT
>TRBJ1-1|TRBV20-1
SARQGTMNTEAF
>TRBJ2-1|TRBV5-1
ASSFSGSGNEQF
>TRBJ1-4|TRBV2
ASKTGFEKLF
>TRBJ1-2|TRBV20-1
SASFIAGGYT
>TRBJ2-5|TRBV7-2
ASSLNRDSQETQY
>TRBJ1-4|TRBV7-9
ASIRTGGGEKLF
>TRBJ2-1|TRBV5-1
ASSVSGTGSLNEQF